This TCR beta chain stems from a study of T cells after yellow fever vaccination. Background on the study: In the case of low-cell-number fractions, SMART-Seq v4 Ultra Low Input was used for preparation.

In regard to this clonotype: Its antigen is as yet unknown.

Whole-study findings and limits: Just a small share of clonotypes turned up in the CD4 compartment as well as the CD8 compartment.

Each CDR3 protein gets one entry after TCRdb re-called the 5' RACE reads with MiXCR. The sample shows hundreds of thousands of distinct CDR3 sequences, approximately 9% of them seen only once. This CDR3 region has 15 residues. Germline V lookup: CDR1 SGHRS, CDR2 YFSETQ. Trimming left V 4 bases short and J 7 bases short, with 17 bases between. The chain carries TRBV5-1 and TRBJ2-2; D is tentatively TRBD1 or TRBD2 (6 bases each). The source was PBMCs, collected on the day of the first yellow fever vaccination. The TCR sequence derives from a man in his late teens or twenties who received the YFV17D yellow fever vaccine. CDR3 amino acids: CASSPDGGKGGELFF. CDR3 coding DNA: TGCGCCAGCAGCCCTGACGGGGGCAAGGGCGGGGAGCTGTTTTTT.